The T cell receptor (beta chain) under discussion was sequenced for a study of blood T cell repertoires in COVID-19 (TCRdb year 2020). As for the study more broadly: The collaborator samples originated in the United States, Italy and Spain and spanned the acute and convalescent phases of COVID-19. Where available, HLA class I and class II types were obtained from metadata supplied by the sample provider rather than from assay-based typing. Subjects who had been exposed to COVID-19, were actively infected with it, or had recovered from it provided the deeply sampled blood TCRbeta repertoires that made up the dataset. Nearly every sample came with metadata listing a de-identified subject ID, COVID-19 status, age in years and sex. The samples were drawn from two sources: the first 160 participants of the ongoing ImmuneRACE study, and some 1,300 subjects contributed by 6 global collaborators. The repertoires were made available in a free public database intended to serve as a resource for research on the immune response to SARS-CoV-2. The prospective study material was composed of cDNA or gDNA derived from T cells, B-cell-depleted T cells, or PBMCs. General study outcomes and caveats: How much clinical and demographic metadata was included differed by source and by participant, and the metadata was provided uncurated.

V loses 6 bases of germline sequence and J loses 5 bases, and the interval between the two ends is 11 bases. From the germline V gene, CDR1 is MNHEY and CDR2 is SVGEGT. From cysteine to phenylalanine, the CDR3 is 12 amino acids long. Just the 36-base CDR3 DNA is kept, in frame starting at base 1. About this clone itself: Its antigen remains undetermined. No base quality values were provided; no much bigger clone lies one nucleotide off.

TCRbeta CDR3 regions were amplified from genomic DNA using the immunoSEQ Assay, a bias-controlled multiplex PCR. The original pipeline was this. The number of nucleated cells in each sample was estimated from the amplification of reference gene primers within the assay. To quantify the absolute abundance of each unique TCRbeta CDR3 rearrangement, sequence reads were collapsed and filtered. For each sample, productive Simpson clonality was calculated as the square root of Simpson's diversity index across productive rearrangements. Sourced from immuneACCESS, this table was stored by TCRdb with only in-frame sequences that have V and J called. A share of the clones is absent; for the studies checked, an unresolved V gene accounts for under half, and the remainder has no known explanation. Clone size and the V and J calls come from that table; the DNA yielded D and trimming. The sample table lists approximately 300,000 clones, approximately 89% of them with a count of one. The ten biggest clones cover about 2.6% of the sample.

Participants in the prospective study were aged about 18 to 95 years, lived in under 30 United States geographic areas, and enrolled through a virtual design. To assign participants to cohorts, the prospective study relied on clinical history that participants themselves reported in a screening survey and a study questionnaire. Recovered participants in ImmuneRACE Cohort 3 were defined as having two consecutive negative NP/OP PCR tests, clearance from a healthcare professional, or resolution of symptoms. In the prospective study, mobile phlebotomists collected whole blood, serum and a nasopharyngeal or oropharyngeal swab from each participant. Participants in the prospective study had the option to provide additional blood draws and questionnaires over an approximately 2-month period. Before DNA extraction, prospective study blood samples were shipped either frozen or at room temperature.

Material for sequencing was PBMCs or T cells enriched from blood (not recorded which). The rearranged chain carries TRBV6-2 or TRBV6-3 and TRBJ2-7; the D gene identity is not certain. This clonotype was obtained from a woman between 18 and 30 years old who had recovered from COVID-19. The CDR3 reads CASSSANNEQYF. The DNA is as follows: TGTGCCAGCAGCTCCGCGAATAACGAGCAGTACTTC.